This TCR beta chain was recorded in a study of cytomegalovirus exposure and HLA in healthy donors. The PCR ran on 60 Vbeta and 13 Jbeta primers. Authors' analysis steps: As a later analysis found, there were 80 million to 90 million unique TCR beta chains, of which 8.5 million to 14 million were shared. The data were produced by immunoSEQ multiplex PCR, yet TCRdb's version contains in-frame clones alone and is incomplete. Clone size and the V and J calls come from that table; the DNA yielded D and trimming. The data include roughly 200,000 clones; the top ten clones carry about 1%. Likely unrecorded immune exposures existed in these nominally healthy donors. V lost 0 bases to trimming and J lost 6 bases; unmatched junction nucleotides: 7. CDR3 length: 15 amino acids. Germline V gene data show CDR1 as LNHNV and CDR2 as YYDKDF (reference sequence).

This chain links TRBV15 with TRBJ2-5; TRBD2 agrees at 7 bases. The TCR was taken from a girl between 2 and 10 years old in good health and CMV-seropositive. The sequencing input was PBMCs. The DNA for the CDR3 is TGTGCCACCAGCAGAGATAAGGCGGGAGAGAAGACCCAGTACTTC. Its translation: CATSRDKAGEKTQYF.